This T cell receptor beta chain originates from a study of blood T cell repertoires in COVID-19. The data were produced by immunoSEQ multiplex PCR, yet TCRdb's version contains in-frame clones alone and is incomplete. Here the sample spans about 390,000 clones, around nine tenths being singletons. The TCR originated in a woman aged 45-59 years who had recovered from COVID-19. The specimen was PBMCs or T cells enriched from blood (not recorded which).

The CDR3 is CASSQGTTGTRGNTIYF. CDR3 DNA sequence: TGTGCCAGCAGCCAAGGTACTACAGGGACCCGTGGAAACACCATATATTTT. This chain uses TRBV4-2 with TRBJ1-3, with D maybe TRBD1 (6 bases). Germline V lookup: CDR1 LGHNA, CDR2 YNFKEQ. The CDR3 length is 17 residues. The V gene lost 1 base and the J gene lost 3 bases, with 16 bases spanning the gap.